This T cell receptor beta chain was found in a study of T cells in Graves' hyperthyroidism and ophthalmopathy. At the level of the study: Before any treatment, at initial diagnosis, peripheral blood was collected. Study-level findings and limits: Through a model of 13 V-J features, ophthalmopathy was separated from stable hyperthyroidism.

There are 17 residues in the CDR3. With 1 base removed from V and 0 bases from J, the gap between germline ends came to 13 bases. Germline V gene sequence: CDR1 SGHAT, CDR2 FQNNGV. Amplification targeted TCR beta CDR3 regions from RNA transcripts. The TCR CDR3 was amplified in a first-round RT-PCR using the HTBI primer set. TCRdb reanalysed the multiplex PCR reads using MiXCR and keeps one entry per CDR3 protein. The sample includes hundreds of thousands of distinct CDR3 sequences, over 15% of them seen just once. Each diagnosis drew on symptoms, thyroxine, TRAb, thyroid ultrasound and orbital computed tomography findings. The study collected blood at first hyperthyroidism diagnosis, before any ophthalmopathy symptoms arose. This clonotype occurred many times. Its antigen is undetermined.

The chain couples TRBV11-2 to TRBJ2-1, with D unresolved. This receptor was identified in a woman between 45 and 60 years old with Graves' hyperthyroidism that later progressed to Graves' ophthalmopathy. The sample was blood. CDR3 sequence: CASSLAILSYSYNEQFF. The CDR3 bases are TGTGCCAGCAGCTTAGCCATCTTGAGTTACTCCTACAATGAGCAGTTCTTC.